The clone carrying this T cell receptor (beta chain) appeared many times. Antigen: not known. This sample was taken from a study of early T cells in non-severe SARS-CoV-2 infection. Whole-study context: Investigators sequenced bulk RNA drawn from unsorted whole blood, and chains remained unpaired. Broader study findings: VDJdb-based annotation leaned toward anti-spike CD8 responses and missed private and CD4 specificities.

Unique molecular identifiers were affixed to single, distinct cDNA molecules. Each CDR3 protein gets one entry after TCRdb re-called the 5' RACE reads with MiXCR. This sample has 20,000 to 25,000 distinct CDR3 sequences, with approximately 4.4% found just once. V was pared by 3 bases and J by 4 bases, with 11 bases between. CDR1 is SGHRS, CDR2 YFSETQ, per germline. The CDR3 loop spans 15 amino acids. Material for sequencing was whole blood. The V and J genes are TRBV5-1 and TRBJ1-6, with TRBD1 as a possible D gene (6 bases). This TCR derives from an adult who was a healthcare worker with PCR-confirmed SARS-CoV-2 infection or an uninfected control (not recorded which). CDR3 coding DNA: TGCGCCAGCAGCTCCTGGACAGATTATAATTCACCCCTCCACTTT. Amino acid sequence: CASSSWTDYNSPLHF.